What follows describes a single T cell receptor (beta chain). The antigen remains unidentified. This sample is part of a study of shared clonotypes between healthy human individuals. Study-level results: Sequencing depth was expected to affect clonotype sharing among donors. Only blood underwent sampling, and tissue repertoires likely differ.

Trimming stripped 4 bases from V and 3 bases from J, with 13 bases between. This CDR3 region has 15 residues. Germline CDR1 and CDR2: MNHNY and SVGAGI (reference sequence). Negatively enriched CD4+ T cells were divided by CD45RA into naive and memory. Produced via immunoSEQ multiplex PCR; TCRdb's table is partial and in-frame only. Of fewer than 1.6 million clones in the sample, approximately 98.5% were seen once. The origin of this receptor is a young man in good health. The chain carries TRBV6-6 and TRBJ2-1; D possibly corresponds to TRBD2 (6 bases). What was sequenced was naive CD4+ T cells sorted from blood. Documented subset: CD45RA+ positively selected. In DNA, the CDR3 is TGTGCCAGCAGTTCCCTCGGGGGTTTCTACAATGAGCAGTTCTTC. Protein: CASSSLGGFYNEQFF.